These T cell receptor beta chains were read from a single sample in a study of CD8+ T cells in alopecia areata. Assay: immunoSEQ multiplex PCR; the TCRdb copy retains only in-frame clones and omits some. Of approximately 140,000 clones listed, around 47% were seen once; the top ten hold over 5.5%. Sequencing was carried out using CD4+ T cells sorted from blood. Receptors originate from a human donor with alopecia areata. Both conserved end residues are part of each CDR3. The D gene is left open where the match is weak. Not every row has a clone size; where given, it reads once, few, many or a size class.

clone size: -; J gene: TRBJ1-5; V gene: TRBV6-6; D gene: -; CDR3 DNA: TGTGCCAGCAGTCCAGGACGCAATCAGCCCCAGCATTTT; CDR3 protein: CASSPGRNQPQHF
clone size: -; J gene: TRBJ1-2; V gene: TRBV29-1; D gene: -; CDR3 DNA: TGCAGCGCGAACCCGGGACGGAGTTCTTATGGCTACACCTTC; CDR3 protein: CSANPGRSSYGYTF
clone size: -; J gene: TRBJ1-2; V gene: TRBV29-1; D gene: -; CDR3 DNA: TGCAGCGTGAGCGCCGGGACCGGATTTCGGGGCTACACCTTC; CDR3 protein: CSVSAGTGFRGYTF
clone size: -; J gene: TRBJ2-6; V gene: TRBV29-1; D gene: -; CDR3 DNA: TGCAGCGTTGAATCCGGGGCCAACGTCCTGACTTTC; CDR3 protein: CSVESGANVLTF
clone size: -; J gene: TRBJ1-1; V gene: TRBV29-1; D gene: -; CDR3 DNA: TGCAGCGTTTCCGGGGCCCTGGGGATGAACACTGAAGCTTTCTTT; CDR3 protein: CSVSGALGMNTEAFF
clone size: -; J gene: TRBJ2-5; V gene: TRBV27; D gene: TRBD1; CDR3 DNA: TGTGCCAGCAGTCAGGGGGCCTACCAAGAGACCCAGTACTTC; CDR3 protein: CASSQGAYQETQYF
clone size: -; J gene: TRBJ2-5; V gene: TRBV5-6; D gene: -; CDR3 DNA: TGTGCCAGCAGCTTGAAGGGGACCCAGTACTTC; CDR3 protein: CASSLKGTQYF
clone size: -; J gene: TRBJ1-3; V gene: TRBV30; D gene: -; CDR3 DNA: TGTGCCTGGGACGGACAATCCGTCGTGAGGTATTTT; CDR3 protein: CAWDGQSVVRYF
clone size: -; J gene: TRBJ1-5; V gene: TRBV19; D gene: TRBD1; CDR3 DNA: TGTGCCAGTAGTAGCAGGACAGGTGGGAGCAATCAGCCCCAGCATTTT; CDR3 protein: CASSSRTGGSNQPQHF
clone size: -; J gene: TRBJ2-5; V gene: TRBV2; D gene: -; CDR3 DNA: TGTGCCAGCAGTGAAGGAGAGACCCAGTACTTC; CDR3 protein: CASSEGETQYF
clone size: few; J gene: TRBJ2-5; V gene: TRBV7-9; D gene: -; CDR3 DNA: TGTGCCAGCAGCCCAGGACGGGACCAAGAGACCCAGTACTTC; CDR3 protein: CASSPGRDQETQYF
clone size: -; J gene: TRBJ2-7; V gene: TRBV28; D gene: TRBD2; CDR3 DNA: TGTGCCAGCCGTCCAAGCCATGGGGCGGGAGTAGTCGAGCAGTACTTC; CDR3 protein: CASRPSHGAGVVEQYF
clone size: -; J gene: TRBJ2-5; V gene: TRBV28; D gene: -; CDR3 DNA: TGTGCCAGCGGGCAGCAAGAGACCCAGTACTTC; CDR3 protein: CASGQQETQYF
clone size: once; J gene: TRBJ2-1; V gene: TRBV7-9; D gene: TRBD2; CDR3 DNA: TGTGCCAGCAGCCCGTGGGGACTAACCTACAATGAGCAGTTCTTC; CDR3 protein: CASSPWGLTYNEQFF
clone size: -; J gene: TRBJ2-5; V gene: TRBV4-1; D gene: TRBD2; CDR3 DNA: TGCGCCAGCAGCCAATCTAGCGGGAGAGATCCAGAGACCCAGTACTTC; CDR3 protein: CASSQSSGRDPETQYF
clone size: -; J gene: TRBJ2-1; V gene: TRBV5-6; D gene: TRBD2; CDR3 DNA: TGTGCCAGCAGCTCAGACCCACTAGCGGGACCAGATGAGCAGTTCTTC; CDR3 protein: CASSSDPLAGPDEQFF
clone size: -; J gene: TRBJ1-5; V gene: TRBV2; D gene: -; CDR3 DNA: TGTGCCAGCGGGGGGGAGGGTAGTCCGCCCCAGCATTTT; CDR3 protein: CASGGEGSPPQHF
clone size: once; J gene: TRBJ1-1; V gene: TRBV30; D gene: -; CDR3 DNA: TGTGCCTGGAGTGCAGGGCCGAACACTGAAGCTTTCTTT; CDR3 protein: CAWSAGPNTEAFF
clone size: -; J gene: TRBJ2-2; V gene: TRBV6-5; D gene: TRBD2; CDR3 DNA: TGTGCCAGCAGCGGGACTAGCGGGACCGGGGAGCTGTTTTTT; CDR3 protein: CASSGTSGTGELFF
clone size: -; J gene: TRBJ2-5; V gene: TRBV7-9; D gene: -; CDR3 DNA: TGTGCCAGCAGCAAACGGCCCCTCAGGACGGGAAAAGAGACCCAGTACTTC; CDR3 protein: CASSKRPLRTGKETQYF
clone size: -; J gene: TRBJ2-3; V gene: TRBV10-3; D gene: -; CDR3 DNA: TGTGCCATCAGTGTTGGGGGAGGCACAGATACGCAGTATTTT; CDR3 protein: CAISVGGGTDTQYF
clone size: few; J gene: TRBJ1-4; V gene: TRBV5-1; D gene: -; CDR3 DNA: TGCGCCAGCAGTCGCGACACTGGGGATGAAAAACTGTTTTTT; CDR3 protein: CASSRDTGDEKLFF
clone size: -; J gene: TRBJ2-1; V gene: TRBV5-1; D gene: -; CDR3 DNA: TGCGCCAGCAGCTTGGATTACAATGAGCAGTTCTTC; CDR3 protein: CASSLDYNEQFF
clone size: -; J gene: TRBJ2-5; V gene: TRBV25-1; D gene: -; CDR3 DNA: TGTGCCAGCAGTGATTTGGAGACCCAGTACTTC; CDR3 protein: CASSDLETQYF
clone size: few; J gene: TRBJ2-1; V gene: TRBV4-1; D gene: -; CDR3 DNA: TGCGCCAGCAGCCAAGGGAACGCCGCCTACAATGAGCAGTTCTTC; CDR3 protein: CASSQGNAAYNEQFF
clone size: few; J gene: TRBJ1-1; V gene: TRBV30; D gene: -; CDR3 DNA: TGTGCCTGGAGTGTACGGTTCAAAGGGGGGACCCAAGGCCCGGGGAGAATGAACACTGAAGCTTTCTTT; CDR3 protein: CAWSVRFKGGTQGPGRMNTEAFF
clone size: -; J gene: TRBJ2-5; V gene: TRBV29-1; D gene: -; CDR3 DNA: TGCAGCGTTGAATCCATAGGGCCCCAAGAGACCCAGTACTTC; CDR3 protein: CSVESIGPQETQYF
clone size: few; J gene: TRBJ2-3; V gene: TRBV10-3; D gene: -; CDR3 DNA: TGTGCCATCAGCTTCTTTGGCAGGGGCGCGGCAGATACGCAGTATTTT; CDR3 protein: CAISFFGRGAADTQYF
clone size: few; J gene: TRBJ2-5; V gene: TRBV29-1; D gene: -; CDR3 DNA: TGCAGCGGCGGGGTAGAGACCCAGTACTTC; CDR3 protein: CSGGVETQYF
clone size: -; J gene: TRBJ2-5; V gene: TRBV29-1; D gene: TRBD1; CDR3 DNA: TGCAGCGTCATTCAGGGGGAAGAGACCCAGTACTTC; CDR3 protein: CSVIQGEETQYF
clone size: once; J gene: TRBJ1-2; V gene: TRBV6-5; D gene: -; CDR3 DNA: TGTGCCAGCAGTTACTCGTCAGGGACGGGTAACTATGGCTACACCTTC; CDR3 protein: CASSYSSGTGNYGYTF
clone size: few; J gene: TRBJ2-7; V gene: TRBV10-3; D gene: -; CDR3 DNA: TGTGCCACCGCGCGGGACACTGAGTCCTACGAGCAGTACTTC; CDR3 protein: CATARDTESYEQYF
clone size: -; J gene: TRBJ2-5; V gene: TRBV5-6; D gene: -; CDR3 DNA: TGTGCCAGCAGTTCGGGACAGGTCGGACTAGCGAGGGAGACCCAGTACTTC; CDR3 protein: CASSSGQVGLARETQYF
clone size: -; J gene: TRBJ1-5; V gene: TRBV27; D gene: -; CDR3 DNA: TGTGCCAGCAGTCCCGCCGGGGCTCTGGGCCAGCCCCAGCATTTT; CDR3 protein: CASSPAGALGQPQHF
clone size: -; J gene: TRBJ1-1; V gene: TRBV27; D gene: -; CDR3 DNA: TGTGCCAGCAGTTTCTCCGAACTGAGGACTGAAGCTTTCTTT; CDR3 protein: CASSFSELRTEAFF
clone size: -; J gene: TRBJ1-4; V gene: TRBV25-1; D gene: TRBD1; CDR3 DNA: TGTGCCAGCAGTGAATATTCCTCAGGGGGAAATGAAAAACTGTTTTTT; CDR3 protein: CASSEYSSGGNEKLFF
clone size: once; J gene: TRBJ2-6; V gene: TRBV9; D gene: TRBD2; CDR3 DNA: TGTGCCAGCAGCGGCATAGCGGGAGTGGGAGGGGCCAACGTCCTGACTTTC; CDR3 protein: CASSGIAGVGGANVLTF
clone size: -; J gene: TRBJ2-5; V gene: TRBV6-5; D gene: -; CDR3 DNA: TGTGCCAGCAGTTACTCGACTGGGTGGGCGCGGACCCAGTACTTC; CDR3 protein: CASSYSTGWARTQYF
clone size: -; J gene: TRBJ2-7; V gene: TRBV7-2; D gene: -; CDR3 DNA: TGTGCCAGCAGCACCAGGGATCTCTACGAGCAGTACTTC; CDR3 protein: CASSTRDLYEQYF
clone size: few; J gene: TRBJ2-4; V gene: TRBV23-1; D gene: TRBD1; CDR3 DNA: TGCGCCAGCAGTCAGATCTACAGGGGTTACAAACGCGACATTCAGTACTTC; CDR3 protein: CASSQIYRGYKRDIQYF
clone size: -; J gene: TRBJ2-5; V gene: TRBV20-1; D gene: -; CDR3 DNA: TGCAGTGCTAGCGTGGGTGGGCAGTACTTC; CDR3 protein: CSASVGGQYF
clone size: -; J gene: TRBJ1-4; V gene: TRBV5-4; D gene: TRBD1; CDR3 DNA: TGTGCCAGCAGCCAGCAGGGGGCGATTGAAAAACTGTTTTTT; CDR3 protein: CASSQQGAIEKLFF
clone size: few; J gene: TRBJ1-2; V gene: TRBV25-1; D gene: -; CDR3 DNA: TGTGCCAGCAGTGAATATTGGAGCTATGGCTACACCTTC; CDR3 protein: CASSEYWSYGYTF
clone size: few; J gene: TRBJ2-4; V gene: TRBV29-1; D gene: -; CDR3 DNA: TGCAGCGTGACGCTAGCCAAAAACATTCAGTACTTC; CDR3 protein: CSVTLAKNIQYF
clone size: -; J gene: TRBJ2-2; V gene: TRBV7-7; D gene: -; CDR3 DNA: TGTGCTAGCAGCTTAGTTGGTGGGGAGCTGTTTTTT; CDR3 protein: CASSLVGGELFF
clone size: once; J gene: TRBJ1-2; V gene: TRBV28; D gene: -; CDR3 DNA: TGTGCCAGCAGTTTCCGCGTTGACTATGGCTACACCTTC; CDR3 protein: CASSFRVDYGYTF
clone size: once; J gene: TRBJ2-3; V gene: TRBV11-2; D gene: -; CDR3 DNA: TGTGCCAGCAGCCAAGACAGTATCCTGGATACGCAGTATTTT; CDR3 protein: CASSQDSILDTQYF
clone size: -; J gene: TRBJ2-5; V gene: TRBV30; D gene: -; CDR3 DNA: TGTGCCTGGGGGCGGGTGTTGGAGACCCAGTACTTC; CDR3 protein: CAWGRVLETQYF